Following are 17 T cell receptor beta chains from one sample sequenced in a study of shared clonotypes between healthy human individuals. Terminally differentiated effector memory CD45RA+ cells were excluded from the naive CD8 cells, which were CD45RO-negative and positively selected for CCR7. Generated by immunoSEQ multiplex PCR, the TCRdb table keeps only in-frame clones and is missing some. The sample comprises about 2.1 million clones, 85% to 95% of which are singletons, and 1.5% to 2% rests with the top ten. Sequenced: naive CD8+ T cells from PBMCs. The receptor source for this set is a young man in good health. Some clones in this sample may be carry-over from other donors' samples.

The chain is built from TRBV7-8 and TRBJ2-7; possibly TRBD1 for D (5 bases). Germline V gene lookup returns CDR1 SGHVS and CDR2 FQNEAQ. CDR3 length: 16 amino acids. The germline V and J ends were trimmed by 8 bases and 0 bases, with 20 bases remaining between them. In DNA, the CDR3 is TGTGCCAGCGCAGGGCGCGACGGGCCCAGCTCCTACGAGCAGTACTTC. This gives the protein CASAGRDGPSSYEQYF.

This sequence joins TRBV6-1 and TRBJ1-1; D is ambiguous. The germline V gene has CDR1 MNHNS and CDR2 SASEGT. The CDR3 length is 12 residues. V lost 4 bases and J lost 1, with 4 bases in between. The CDR3 protein is CASSVGNTEAFF. CDR3 in DNA: TGTGCCAGCAGTGTGGGGAACACTGAAGCTTTCTTT.

The genes are TRBV5-1 and TRBJ2-3; possible D gene TRBD1, 5 bases. Trimming took off 0 bases at V and 6 bases at J, with 17 bases between the two ends. Germline values: CDR1 SGHRS, CDR2 YFSETQ. The CDR3 sequence is 16 residues long. The CDR3 coding sequence is TGCGCCAGCAGCTTGGCCGGGCCCAGGGCCGGGGATACGCAGTATTTT. Protein product: CASSLAGPRAGDTQYF.

The CDR3 DNA follows: TGTGCCAGTGGCGAAGGACTGCGGTCGGTAGCGGGTAGTATTGAGCAGTTCTTC. Protein product: CASGEGLRSVAGSIEQFF. The V and J genes are TRBV2 and TRBJ2-1, with 7 bases aligning to TRBD2. The germline V gene has CDR1 SNHLY and CDR2 FYNNEI. The CDR3 sequence is 18 residues long. The V and J ends lost 9 bases and 9 bases, in that order; junction bases with no gene match: 26.

On this clone: The sample carries other DNA sequences with the same CDR3. The rearrangement uses TRBV6-5 and TRBJ2-7; 8 nucleotides align to TRBD2. The germline gives CDR1 MNHEY, CDR2 SVGAGI. The CDR3 is made up of 14 amino acids. V dropped 3 bases and J dropped 2; count of bases not matched to a gene: 3. The CDR3 loop is CASSYGAGAYEQYF. CDR3 bases: TGTGCCAGCAGTTATGGAGCGGGAGCCTACGAGCAGTACTTC.

The V gene is TRBV6-6, the J gene TRBJ2-7; the D gene is possibly TRBD2 (5 bases). Germline loops: CDR1 MNHNY, CDR2 SVGAGI (reference sequence). This CDR3 is built from 13 residues. Trimming took 7 bases from V and 6 from J, leaving 16 bases between them. CDR3 sequence (DNA): TGTGCCAGCACCCACGCTAAGGGAGCCGAGCAGTACTTC. Amino acid sequence: CASTHAKGAEQYF.

The chain uses TRBV28 and TRBJ2-1; 8 bases agree with TRBD2. V lost 3 bases to trimming and J lost 4 bases; unmatched junction nucleotides: 8. CDR3 length: 16 residues. The V gene's germline CDR1 is MDHEN and CDR2 SYDVKM. This chain's CDR3 is CASSFSGRASYNEQFF. The CDR3 coding sequence is TGTGCCAGCAGTTTTTCCGGGAGGGCGTCATACAATGAGCAGTTCTTC.

The chain couples TRBV6-5 to TRBJ2-3, with 11 bases lining up with TRBD1. This CDR3 region has 12 residues. The V segment lost 8 bases and the J segment 10 bases; nucleotides outside the gene matches: 5. CDR1 is MNHEY, CDR2 SVGAGI, per germline. CDR3 coding DNA: TGTGCCAGCGGACAGGGGGCCGATGCGCAGTATTTT. It specifies CASGQGADAQYF.

V usage is TRBV6-1 and J usage is TRBJ2-5; no reliable D call. Deletions cut 6 bases from V and 5 bases from J, with 4 bases between. Per the germline V gene, CDR1 is MNHNS and CDR2 is SASEGT. This CDR3 is built from 10 residues. The CDR3 DNA sequence: TGTGCCAGCAGGTGGGAGACCCAGTACTTC. Amino acid sequence: CASRWETQYF.

V gene TRBV28 combines with J gene TRBJ1-5; D perhaps matches TRBD1 (5 bases). The CDR3 has 18 amino acids. V lost 3 bases and J lost 0, with 18 bases in between. Germline CDR1 and CDR2: MDHEN and SYDVKM. As DNA, the CDR3 is TGTGCCAGCAGTTTTGCCGGGGCCGAAGAATATAGCAATCAGCCCCAGCATTTT. This encodes CASSFAGAEEYSNQPQHF. Looking up the rest from reference TRBV28 and TRBJ1-5 gives the full variable domain: DVKVTQSSRYLVKRTGEKVFLECVQDMDHENMFWYRQDPGLGLRLIYFSYDVKMKEKGDIPEGYSVSREKKERFSLILESASTNQTSMYLCASSFAGAEEYSNQPQHFGDGTRLSIL.

V is TRBV7-9 and J is TRBJ2-1; 9 bases fit TRBD2. V trimming: 4 bases; J trimming: 8 bases; junction bases outside the gene matches: 9. The CDR3 contains 15 residues. CDR1 is SEHNR and CDR2 is FQNEAQ in the germline V gene (reference sequence). CDR3 sequence reads: CASSSRLAEGHEQFF. Here the CDR3 DNA reads TGTGCCAGCAGCTCTCGACTAGCGGAGGGCCATGAGCAGTTCTTC.

The chain is built from TRBV28 and TRBJ2-7, with TRBD2 identical over 8 bases. V lost 1 base to trimming and J lost 4 bases; unmatched junction nucleotides: 18. There are 19 residues in the CDR3. Germline V gene lookup returns CDR1 MDHEN and CDR2 SYDVKM. CDR3 region: CASSLFIGHGGANLYEQYF. In DNA form, the CDR3 reads TGTGCCAGCAGTTTATTTATTGGCCACGGGGGGGCAAATTTGTACGAGCAGTACTTC.

The rearrangement joins TRBV25-1 to TRBJ2-2; 9 bases are a match to TRBD1. The CDR3 totals 16 residues. J lost 7 bases, V lost 1 base, and 7 bases had no gene match. Germline CDR1 and CDR2: MGHDK and SYGVNS. CDR3 sequence: CASSELKQGAGGELFF. The CDR3 DNA follows: TGTGCCAGCAGTGAATTGAAACAGGGGGCCGGCGGGGAGCTGTTTTTT.

This chain links TRBV7-8 with TRBJ2-7; 7 positions agree with TRBD1. Germline V gene sequence: CDR1 SGHVS, CDR2 FQNEAQ. J lost 0 bases, V lost 7 bases, and 3 bases had no gene match. The CDR3 length is 13 residues. This CDR3 is CASTGQASYEQYF. CDR3 nucleotide sequence: TGTGCCAGCACCGGACAGGCCTCCTACGAGCAGTACTTC.

V and J are TRBV27 and TRBJ2-7; D is tentatively TRBD1 or TRBD2 (5 bases each). The CDR3 has 14 amino acids. V was trimmed by 1 base and J by 3 bases, leaving 10 bases between them. The germline V gene encodes CDR1 MNHEY and CDR2 SMNVEV (reference sequence). The CDR3 sequence is CASSLYEGSYEQYF. In nucleotides, the CDR3 is TGTGCCAGCAGTTTATACGAGGGGAGCTACGAGCAGTACTTC.

The V gene is TRBV6-5, the J gene TRBJ2-7; D gene uncertain. V was trimmed by 0 bases and J by 0 bases, leaving 12 bases between them. The CDR3 totals 16 residues. From germline, CDR1 is MNHEY and CDR2 SVGAGI. The CDR3 protein is CASSYSTGQHSYEQYF. In DNA, the CDR3 is TGTGCCAGCAGTTACTCGACCGGGCAGCACTCCTACGAGCAGTACTTC.

The chain links TRBV7-9 to TRBJ2-7, with 9 bases lining up with TRBD1. There are 15 residues in the CDR3. The J segment lost 5 bases and the V segment lost 5 bases, leaving 10 bases of the junction unmatched. The germline gives CDR1 SEHNR, CDR2 FQNEAQ (reference sequence). The CDR3, as DNA: TGTGCCAGCAGCCCGCGTGGGACAGGGAGCGACGAGCAGTACTTC. This encodes CASSPRGTGSDEQYF.